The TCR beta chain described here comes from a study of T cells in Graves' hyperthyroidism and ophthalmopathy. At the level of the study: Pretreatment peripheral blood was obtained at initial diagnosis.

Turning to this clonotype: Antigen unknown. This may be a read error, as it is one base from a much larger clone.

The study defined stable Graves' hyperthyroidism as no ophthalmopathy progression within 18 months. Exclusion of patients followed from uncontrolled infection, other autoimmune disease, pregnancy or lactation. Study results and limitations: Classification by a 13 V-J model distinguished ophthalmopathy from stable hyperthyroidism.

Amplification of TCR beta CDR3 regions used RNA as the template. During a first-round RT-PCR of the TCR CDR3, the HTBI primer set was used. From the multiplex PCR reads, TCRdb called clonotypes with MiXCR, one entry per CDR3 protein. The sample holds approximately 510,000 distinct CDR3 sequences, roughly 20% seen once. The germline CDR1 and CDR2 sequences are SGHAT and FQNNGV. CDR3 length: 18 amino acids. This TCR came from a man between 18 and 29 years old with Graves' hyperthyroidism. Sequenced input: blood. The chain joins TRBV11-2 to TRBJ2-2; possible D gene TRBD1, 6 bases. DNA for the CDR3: TGTGCCAGCAGCTTAGAGGGAACAGGGTTTAAGGACACCGGGGAGCTGCTTTTT. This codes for CASSLEGTGFKDTGELLF.